These 5 T cell receptor beta chains came from one sample sequenced in a study of cytomegalovirus exposure and HLA in healthy donors. Researchers ran the PCR with 60 Vbeta and 13 Jbeta primers. Assay used: immunoSEQ multiplex PCR; TCRdb lists only in-frame clones, some missing. The repertoire holds some 170,000 clones, with about 80% as singletons. Material for sequencing was PBMCs. These receptors were collected from a man younger than 35 in good health and CMV-seropositive.

This clone was observed a few times. The V and J genes are TRBV5-1 and TRBJ2-7, with 7 bases lining up with TRBD2. Germline V lookup: CDR1 SGHRS, CDR2 YFSETQ. V lost 4 bases to trimming and J lost 2 bases; unmatched junction nucleotides: 6. The CDR3 is made up of 14 amino acids. CDR3 nucleotide sequence: TGCGCCAGCAGCGAGTACGGGGGGACCTACGAGCAGTACTTC. The encoded protein is CASSEYGGTYEQYF. Based on the CDR3 plus reference TRBV5-1 and TRBJ2-7, the full variable domain is KAGVTQTPRYLIKTRGQQVTLSCSPISGHRSVSWYQQTPGQGLQFLFEYFSETQRNKGNFPGRFSGRQFSNSRSEMNVSTLELGDSALYLCASSEYGGTYEQYFGPGTRLTVT.

This chain joins TRBV7-9 and TRBJ2-5; 7 positions agree with TRBD2. V shed 2 bases and J 2 bases; nucleotides not matched to a gene: 2. There are 14 residues in the CDR3. Germline V lookup: CDR1 SEHNR, CDR2 FQNEAQ (reference sequence). CDR3 in amino acids: CASSLTGGQETQYF. The CDR3 coding sequence is TGTGCCAGCAGCTTAACCGGGGGGCAAGAGACCCAGTACTTC.

The count of this clone is one. CDR3 in amino acids: CATSREVRGIKNIQYF. In DNA, the CDR3 is TGTGCCACCAGCAGAGAGGTCCGGGGGATCAAAAACATTCAGTACTTC. The V and J genes are TRBV15 and TRBJ2-4, with a tentative D call TRBD2 (6 bases). V dropped 0 bases and J dropped 3 bases, with 12 bases sitting between them. In germline, CDR1 is LNHNV, CDR2 YYDKDF (reference sequence). This CDR3 spans 16 amino acids.

The rearrangement joins TRBV27 to TRBJ2-7, with 7 bases lining up with TRBD1. CDR1 and CDR2 from the germline V gene are MNHEY and SMNVEV (reference sequence). The CDR3 covers 12 residues. V lost 6 bases to trimming and J lost 5 bases; unmatched junction nucleotides: 4. DNA of the CDR3: TGTGCCAGCAGGGACAGGTCCCACGAGCAGTACTTC. It translates to CASRDRSHEQYF.

The rearrangement uses TRBV6-5 and TRBJ2-3; TRBD2 matches 9 bases. Germline CDR1 MNHEY, CDR2 SVGAGI. The CDR3 is 14 amino acids. The V and J ends lost 5 bases and 8 bases, in that order; junction bases with no gene match: 8. The CDR3 nucleotides are TGTGCCAGCAGTCCGTCGACTAGCGGCGGTACGCAGTATTTT. Translating gives CASSPSTSGGTQYF.